This record looks at one T cell receptor (beta chain) sequence and its context. There are 14 residues in the CDR3. The V segment lost 2 bases and the J segment 3 bases; nucleotides outside the gene matches: 1. From germline, CDR1 is SNHLY and CDR2 FYNNEI. The sample belongs to a study of cytomegalovirus exposure and HLA in healthy donors. Study-level background: There were about 85 million unique TCRs (from HLA-typed donors) in an early data release.

The primer mix had 60 Vbeta and 13 Jbeta primers. TCRdb's table, derived via immunoSEQ multiplex PCR, lists solely in-frame clones and lacks some. This sample has 150,000 or so clones, with about three quarters found just once. The sequenced material came from PBMCs. The receptor was isolated from a woman aged 25-40 years in good health and CMV-seronegative. The chain combines TRBV2 with TRBJ2-1, with 7 bases lining up with TRBD2. This chain's CDR3 is CASSESSGYNEQFF. CDR3 DNA: TGTGCCAGCAGTGAATCTAGCGGCTACAATGAGCAGTTCTTC.